This entry concerns a single T cell receptor beta chain. In the source study's methods: Amplifying reference gene primers gave estimates of nucleated cell counts. TCRdb's table, derived via immunoSEQ multiplex PCR, lists solely in-frame clones and lacks some. V and J calls and clone size follow that table, whereas D and trimming were derived from the DNA. The table has around 78,000 clones, more than 75% seen once. Trimming cost V 3 bases and J 8 bases; bases outside gene matches: 3. Germline lookup yields CDR1 SGHTA and CDR2 FQGNSA. CDR3 size: 14 residues. This entry is derived from a study of blood T cell repertoires in COVID-19.

The genes are TRBV7-2 and TRBJ2-1, with TRBD2 matching over 11 bases. Sequencing input: peripheral blood. The clonotype originates from a woman aged 55-75 years with acute or convalescent COVID-19. This chain's CDR3 is CASSFSGGAYEQFF. For the CDR3, the DNA is TGTGCCAGCAGCTTTAGCGGGGGGGCCTATGAGCAGTTCTTC.